The entry below describes one T cell receptor (beta chain). Its antigen is unidentified. The data were taken from a study of vaccination and CD4 T cells after COVID-19. Background on the study: Recovered patients in the cohort numbered six men and four women, two of them Hispanic. No peptide, an HIV-1 Nef pool, or a CEFX pool was what each control culture received.

General observations from the study: Going from approximately 21 to 38, median SARS-CoV-2-reactive clonotypes did not rise significantly.

Stated treatment: approximately nine-day PBMC culture with coronavirus spike peptide pools or control peptides (ViraFEST assay). Cultured CD4+ T-cell DNA underwent Oncomine TCR Beta short-read sequencing. Genomic DNA was isolated from CD4+ T cells that had been cultured. TCRdb called the PCR reads again in MiXCR, with one record for every CDR3 protein. The sample consists of some 16,000 distinct CDR3 sequences, around half of them appearing once. Unmatched junction bases numbered 6, after V lost 6 bases and J lost 12 bases. The V gene's germline CDR1 is MNHEY and CDR2 SVGEGT. This CDR3 is 11 amino acids long.

The chain has TRBV6-2 or TRBV6-3 and TRBJ2-5; 8 bases map to TRBD1. The receptor comes from a human donor who had recovered from COVID-19. Sequencing used CD4+ T cells from blood, cultured in vitro, obtained before SARS-CoV-2 vaccination. CDR3 nucleotide sequence: TGTGCCAGCAGGTCGGACAGGGTAGAGTACTTC. It yields the protein CASRSDRVEYF.